This T cell receptor beta chain comes out of a study of cytomegalovirus exposure and HLA in healthy donors. The V gene end was trimmed by 0 bases and the J gene end by 5 bases; junction bases not matched to a gene: 1. The CDR3 is 14 amino acids. Germline V gene sequence: CDR1 MNHEY, CDR2 SVGAGI. Study results and limitations: A missense variant in DCLRE1C was later tied to TCR beta V- and J-gene trimming. CMV serostatus alone was available as immune exposure information. Later analysis suggested most CMV-associated TCR beta chains were HLA-restricted. Upon later analysis, TCR association rates were observed to vary by HLA locus, being highest for DRB1 and lowest for HLA-C.

As concerns this clone: The antigen remains undetermined. The identical CDR3 is also encoded by other nucleotide sequences in the sample.

In the PCR, 60 Vbeta and 13 Jbeta primers were used. Sequenced by immunoSEQ multiplex PCR; TCRdb stores in-frame clones only, minus some. Of some 62,000 clones listed, around 87% were seen once; the top ten hold roughly 1.5%. This chain connects TRBV6-5 to TRBJ1-1; 9 bases are shared with TRBD1. This clonotype was sampled from a man aged 18 to 30 in good health and CMV-seronegative. The sequencing input was PBMCs. The CDR3 coding sequence is TGTGCCAGCAGTTACTCCGGGACAGGGACTGAAGCTTTCTTT. Protein product: CASSYSGTGTEAFF.